This T cell receptor beta chain comes out of a study of blood T cell repertoires in COVID-19. Study background: From the United States, Italy and Spain came samples of acute and convalescent COVID-19. T cells, B-cell-depleted T cells, or PBMCs provided the cDNA or gDNA that served as material.

The CDR3 sequence is 15 residues long. V lost 5 bases and J lost 0; bases outside the gene matches: 5. Germline lookup yields CDR1 MDHEN and CDR2 SYDVKM. In the study's own analysis: Cell counts per sample came from amplifying reference gene primers. The data were produced by immunoSEQ multiplex PCR, yet TCRdb's version contains in-frame clones alone and is incomplete. V and J calls and clone size are as listed in that table; D and trimming were resolved from the DNA. The sample carries 280,000 or so clones, less than 90% recorded once. This chain uses TRBV28 with TRBJ2-3, with 7 bases that match TRBD2. Sequenced input: peripheral blood. The sequence came from a human donor in a cohort sampled during active COVID-19. CDR3 in amino acids: CASSPYSGSTDTQYF. In DNA form, the CDR3 reads TGTGCCAGCAGTCCATATAGCGGGAGCACAGATACGCAGTATTTT.